One and the same sample provided the 11 T cell receptor beta chains below, sequenced in a study of blood T cells in healthy people across ages. Using a J-beta primer mix together with a sample-barcoded 5' primer, a second PCR was run for roughly 6 to 11 cycles. In TCRdb, the 5' RACE reads were re-called with MiXCR into one record per CDR3 protein. The sample lists more than 1 million distinct CDR3 sequences; 35% to 55% were seen once. Sequences were obtained from blood. The source is a woman aged 60-75 years in good health.

This rearrangement joins TRBV6-1 to TRBJ2-7; TRBD1 is a possible D gene (5 bases). The J call is doubtful: the DNA matches TRBJ2-5 better. This CDR3 is 15 amino acids long. CDR1 is MNHNS and CDR2 is SASEGT in the germline V gene. In nucleotides, the CDR3 is TGTGCCAGCATCCAGGACACAAGCCCCCAAGAGACCCAGTACTTC. Its protein product is CASIQDTSPQETQYF.

This chain joins TRBV21-1 and TRBJ2-3; TRBD1, the D gene given by the table, was not confirmed from the DNA. TRBV21-1 is a documented pseudogene. The CDR3 consists of 13 residues. The CDR3 region is CAGIGGSTDTQYF. CDR3 DNA: TGTGCCGGGATTGGGGGTAGCACAGATACGCAGTATTTT.

This clonotype has just a few counts. The genes are TRBV20-1 and TRBJ2-1; 10 nucleotides match TRBD2. After removal of 5 bases from V and 7 bases from J, the junction contained 11 bases not matched to a gene. Per the germline V gene, CDR1 is DFQATT and CDR2 is SNEGSKA (reference sequence). This CDR3 region has 15 residues. This chain's CDR3 is CSALPLAGETNEQFF. In DNA, the CDR3 is TGCAGTGCTTTGCCTCTAGCGGGAGAGACTAATGAGCAGTTCTTC.

This clonotype has only a few counts. The chain employs TRBV20-1 and TRBJ1-6; 9 bases line up with TRBD1. This CDR3 is built from 14 residues. Germline CDR1 DFQATT, CDR2 SNEGSKA (reference sequence). After removal of 1 base from V and 7 bases from J, the junction contained 2 bases not matched to a gene. This CDR3 is CSARGDRVNSPLHF. CDR3 sequence (DNA): TGCAGTGCTAGAGGGGACAGGGTGAATTCACCCCTCCACTTT.

The chain is built from TRBV7-9 and TRBJ2-4, with TRBD1 matching over 7 bases. J gave up 5 bases and V 1 base, and 11 bases lay outside the gene matches. Germline CDR1 and CDR2: SEHNR and FQNEAQ (reference sequence). CDR3 length: 17 amino acids. The CDR3 reads CASSLVGVGDSQNIQYF. The CDR3, as DNA: TGTGCCAGCAGCTTAGTTGGTGTAGGGGACAGCCAAAACATTCAGTACTTC.

This clonotype was seen a handful of times. This rearrangement joins TRBV20-1 to TRBJ2-5, with D perhaps matching TRBD2 (6 bases). The CDR3 totals 10 residues. Germline CDR1 and CDR2: DFQATT and SNEGSKA (reference sequence). V lost 7 bases to trimming and J lost 4 bases, with 7 bases between them. CDR3 sequence reads: CSGGTETQYF. The CDR3, as DNA: TGCAGTGGCGGGACAGAGACCCAGTACTTC.

The V and J genes are TRBV29-1 and TRBJ2-7; 8 nucleotides match TRBD1. The CDR3 runs to 15 residues. Trimming cost V 7 bases and J 0 bases; bases outside gene matches: 11. Germline-derived CDR1 and CDR2 are SQVTM and ANQGSEA. CDR3 nucleotide sequence: TGCAGCGCCTGCCCCGGGACAGGCAACTCCTACGAGCAGTACTTC. Its protein is CSACPGTGNSYEQYF.

The chain links TRBV27 to TRBJ2-7, with 8 bases aligning to TRBD2. The length of the CDR3 is 15 residues. CDR1 and CDR2 from the germline V gene are MNHEY and SMNVEV (reference sequence). V was pared by 6 bases and J by 2 bases, with 9 bases of the junction left unmatched. In nucleotides, the CDR3 is TGTGCCAGCAGACCCGGGACTAGTTCCACCTACGAGCAGTACTTC. Its translation: CASRPGTSSTYEQYF.

This clonotype occurred a few times. This chain connects TRBV27 to TRBJ1-2; D is ambiguous. The germline V and J ends were trimmed by 6 bases and 8 bases, with 16 bases remaining between them. The CDR3 is 13 residues long. The germline V gene has CDR1 MNHEY and CDR2 SMNVEV (reference sequence). The CDR3: CASSYDRDRGYTF. CDR3 DNA sequence: TGTGCCAGCAGCTACGACCGAGACCGGGGCTACACCTTC.

The J gene is TRBJ2-1, the V gene TRBV6-1; D might be TRBD1 (5 bases). V was trimmed by 7 bases and J by 4 bases, leaving 8 bases between them. Germline CDR1 MNHNS, CDR2 SASEGT. The CDR3 is made up of 12 amino acids. CDR3 in DNA: TGTGCCAGCACGAACAGGTACAATGAGCAGTTCTTC. As protein: CASTNRYNEQFF.

J is TRBJ1-2 and V is TRBV6-1; 7 positions match TRBD1. With 4 bases clipped from V and 6 bases from J, the junction kept 8 bases outside the gene matches. Germline CDR1 MNHNS, CDR2 SASEGT. This CDR3 has 14 amino acids. The CDR3 reads CASSVQGGPDGYTF. In DNA form, the CDR3 reads TGTGCCAGCAGTGTTCAAGGGGGCCCGGATGGCTACACCTTC.